The 16 T cell receptor beta chains below come from one sample, sequenced in a study of graft-versus-host responses after intestinal transplantation listed by TCRdb under 2021. The library came from the immunoSEQ multiplex PCR assay. TCRdb took over this immuneACCESS table, retaining in-frame rearrangements with V and J assigned. Such tables are incomplete; in checked studies, under half of the missing clones stem from an unresolved V gene, and the remainder is unexplained. This sample gives around 71,000 clones in total; around 90% of them show up just once. 6.5% to 8.5% of the sample is taken by the ten largest. The source material was bone marrow, sampled approximately 100 weeks after intestinal transplantation. All receptors derive from a human patient who received an intestinal transplant, so some T cells may come from the graft donor.

The chain has TRBV28 and TRBJ2-5; the match to TRBD2 covers 7 bases. Germline V gene lookup returns CDR1 MDHEN and CDR2 SYDVKM. The CDR3 is made up of 15 amino acids. V shed 5 bases and J 2 bases; nucleotides not matched to a gene: 8. The CDR3 reads CASSPELAWQETQYF. The CDR3, as DNA: TGTGCCAGCAGTCCAGAACTAGCGTGGCAAGAGACCCAGTACTTC.

The count of this clone is one. The chain carries TRBV19 and TRBJ2-1; tentatively, D is TRBD1 or TRBD2 (6 bases each). This CDR3 is built from 11 residues. The germline V and J ends were trimmed by 5 bases and 14 bases, with 13 bases remaining between them. Germline V gene lookup returns CDR1 LNHDA and CDR2 SQIVND (reference sequence). CDR3 sequence: CASSSSGAEFF. Here the CDR3 DNA reads TGTGCCAGTAGTTCATCGGGGGCTGAGTTCTTC.

The chain recombines TRBV12-5 with TRBJ2-7, with a tentative D call TRBD1 (5 bases). This CDR3 has 11 amino acids. Germline V lookup: CDR1 LGHNT, CDR2 FRNRAP. V lost 4 bases, J lost 7 bases, and 8 bases lay in between. The CDR3 DNA sequence: TGTGCTAGTGGTTGGAGACAGGAGCAGTACTTC. This codes for CASGWRQEQYF.

CDR3 coding DNA: TGTGCCAGCAGCCCCGGGGGTCAGCTTGAAAAACTGTTTTTT. This gives the protein CASSPGGQLEKLFF. V gene TRBV7-6 combines with J gene TRBJ1-4, with D perhaps TRBD1 (5 bases). CDR3 size: 14 residues. The V gene lost 5 bases and the J gene lost 7 bases, with 14 bases spanning the gap. Germline CDR1 reads SGHVS; CDR2 reads FNYEAQ.

The chain recombines TRBV7-9 with TRBJ2-1; D is perhaps TRBD1 (5 bases). Germline V CDR1 and CDR2: SEHNR, FQNEAQ (reference sequence). The V end lost 4 bases, the J end lost 6 bases, and 16 bases lay between the germline ends. The CDR3 consists of 15 residues. As DNA, the CDR3 is TGTGCCAGCAGCTCAGGGCAGAGGAAAGCCAATGAGCAGTTCTTC. Translation: CASSSGQRKANEQFF. Together with reference TRBV7-9 and TRBJ2-1, the CDR3 gives the full variable domain: DTGVSQNPRHKITKRGQNVTFRCDPISEHNRLYWYRQTLGQGPEFLTYFQNEAQLEKSRLLSDRFSAERPKGSFSTLEIQRTEQGDSAMYLCASSSGQRKANEQFFGPGTRLTVL.

The V call is TRBV11-2, the J call TRBJ2-5, with 7 bases that match TRBD1. The J call is doubtful: the DNA matches TRBJ2-7 better. Germline lookup yields CDR1 SGHAT and CDR2 FQNNGV. CDR3 length: 13 amino acids. CDR3 nucleotides: TGTGCCAGCTCGACAGGGACCACCTACGAGCAGTACTTC. This encodes CASSTGTTYEQYF.

The chain uses TRBV5-4 and TRBJ1-5; weak D call: TRBD1 (6 bases). Between the trimmed V and J ends, which lost 0 bases and 4 bases, there was a span of 8 bases. This CDR3 has 14 amino acids. Germline V gives CDR1 SGHNT, CDR2 YYREEE (reference sequence). This CDR3 reads CASSLEGGNQPQHF. As DNA, the CDR3 is TGTGCCAGCAGCTTGGAAGGGGGAAATCAGCCCCAGCATTTT.

The rearrangement uses TRBV6-4 and TRBJ2-5; D ambiguous. The CDR3 covers 10 residues. Trimming stripped 3 bases from V and 8 bases from J, with 4 bases between. Germline CDR1 reads MRHNA; CDR2 reads SNTAGT. The CDR3 sequence: CASSDPTQYF. As DNA, the CDR3 is TGTGCCAGCAGTGATCCTACCCAGTACTTC.

J is TRBJ2-3 and V is TRBV6-1; D gene uncertain. The CDR3 totals 14 residues. Looked up from germline, CDR1 is MNHNS and CDR2 is SASEGT. V lost 2 bases, J lost 3 bases, and 9 bases lay in between. As DNA, the CDR3 is TGTGCCAGCAGTGAACATCGTCTAACAGATACGCAGTATTTT. Amino acids: CASSEHRLTDTQYF.

DNA of the CDR3: TGTGCCAGCAGCTTAGCTGGGAGACAGAAACAAGAGACCCAGTACTTC. Residues: CASSLAGRQKQETQYF. This chain uses TRBV7-9 with TRBJ2-5; TRBD1 or TRBD2 may be the D gene (5 bases each). Germline V gene sequence: CDR1 SEHNR, CDR2 FQNEAQ (reference sequence). CDR3 length: 16 amino acids. V was trimmed by 0 bases and J by 2 bases, leaving 13 bases between them.

This chain links TRBV2 with TRBJ1-4; D not resolved. V lost 0 bases and J 4 bases, leaving 12 bases between the germline ends. The CDR3 consists of 16 residues. Germline values: CDR1 SNHLY, CDR2 FYNNEI. CDR3 nucleotide sequence: TGTGCCAGCAGTGAAGCGTACGGGAACCTTAATGAAAAACTGTTTTTT. It codes for CASSEAYGNLNEKLFF.

The V and J genes are TRBV7-9 and TRBJ1-1, with D possibly being TRBD1 (6 bases). V lost 6 bases and J 9 bases, leaving 14 bases between the germline ends. The germline gives CDR1 SEHNR, CDR2 FQNEAQ (reference sequence). The CDR3 consists of 12 residues. CDR3 sequence reads: CASRFNRAQAFF. The CDR3 coding sequence is TGTGCCAGCAGATTCAACAGGGCCCAAGCTTTCTTT.

V gene TRBV11-3 combines with J gene TRBJ2-1; 9 positions match TRBD1. The germline V gene has CDR1 SGHNT and CDR2 YENEEA. There are 15 residues in the CDR3. Losses at the gene ends were 6 bases for V and 8 bases for J; bases not matched to a gene: 11. The CDR3 bases are TGTGCCAGCAGTCCTCGAGGACAGGGGTCCTATGAGCAGTTCTTC. As protein: CASSPRGQGSYEQFF. The full variable domain, in which reference TRBV11-3 and TRBJ2-1 provide the parts outside the CDR3, is EAGVVQSPRYKIIEKKQPVAFWCNPISGHNTLYWYLQNLGQGPELLIRYENEEAVDDSQLPKDRFSAERLKGVDSTLKIQPAELGDSAVYLCASSPRGQGSYEQFFGPGTRLTVL.

The rearrangement links TRBV6-5 to TRBJ1-2; D not resolved. Germline loops: CDR1 MNHEY, CDR2 SVGAGI. The length of the CDR3 is 12 residues. Trimming took off 4 bases at V and 8 bases at J, with 11 bases between the two ends. The CDR3 here is CASSFGSGGYTF. The CDR3 DNA follows: TGTGCCAGCAGTTTTGGGAGCGGAGGCTACACCTTC.

V gene TRBV12-5 combines with J gene TRBJ1-5, with unresolved D. Germline assignment: CDR1 LGHNT and CDR2 FRNRAP. The CDR3 is made up of 11 amino acids. V shed 5 bases and J shed 4 bases, with 3 bases lying between them. This CDR3 reads CASGINQPQHF. The CDR3 coding sequence is TGTGCTAGTGGTATTAATCAGCCCCAGCATTTT.

This clone was counted a few times. V is TRBV27 and J is TRBJ2-7; D is undetermined. This CDR3 comprises 13 residues. V dropped 3 bases and J dropped 2 bases, with 8 bases sitting between them. CDR1 is MNHEY and CDR2 is SMNVEV in the germline V gene (reference sequence). This CDR3 is CASSFSSAYEQYF. In nucleotides, the CDR3 is TGTGCCAGCAGTTTTTCCAGCGCCTACGAGCAGTACTTC.